One and the same sample provided the 24 T cell receptor beta chains below, sequenced in a study of fetal regulatory T cell absence and autoimmunity. Libraries were prepared by immunoSEQ multiplex PCR; TCRdb keeps only in-frame clonotypes and omits some of them. The table shows around 100,000 clones, with less than 80% occurring only once. The sequenced material came from pancreas tissue. The origin of the receptors is a male donor with IPEX syndrome.

The chain links TRBV7-8 to TRBJ1-6; D call uncertain. Trimming removed 1 base from V and 5 bases from J, with 6 bases in between. CDR1 and CDR2 from the germline V gene are SGHVS and FQNEAQ. This CDR3 has 14 residues. The CDR3 here is CASSLETNNSPLHF. CDR3 DNA: TGTGCCAGCAGCTTAGAGACCAATAATTCACCCCTCCACTTT. The whole variable domain, filled in from reference TRBV7-8 and TRBJ1-6, reads GAGVSQSPRYKVAKRGQDVALRCDPISGHVSLFWYQQALGQGPEFLTYFQNEAQLDKSGLPSDRFFAERPEGSVSTLKIQRTQQEDSAVYLCASSLETNNSPLHFGNGTRLTVT.

The gene calls are TRBV7-9 and TRBJ1-4; TRBD1 agrees at 10 bases. The CDR3 runs 14 residues. Germline values: CDR1 SEHNR, CDR2 FQNEAQ (reference sequence). The V segment lost 5 bases and the J segment 7 bases; nucleotides outside the gene matches: 4. CDR3 sequence: CASSQTGGGEKLFF. CDR3 DNA sequence: TGTGCCAGCAGCCAGACAGGGGGCGGTGAAAAACTGTTTTTT. The full variable domain, in which reference TRBV7-9 and TRBJ1-4 provide the parts outside the CDR3, is DTGVSQNPRHKITKRGQNVTFRCDPISEHNRLYWYRQTLGQGPEFLTYFQNEAQLEKSRLLSDRFSAERPKGSFSTLEIQRTEQGDSAMYLCASSQTGGGEKLFFGSGTQLSVL.

The chain couples TRBV20-1 to TRBJ2-3; no definite D call. The V gene lost 6 bases and the J gene lost 2 bases, with 6 bases spanning the gap. The CDR3 extends over 11 amino acids. Per the germline V gene, CDR1 is DFQATT and CDR2 is SNEGSKA (reference sequence). CDR3 DNA sequence: TGCAGTGCCCAGAACACAGATACGCAGTATTTT. It codes for CSAQNTDTQYF.

This chain connects TRBV7-9 to TRBJ2-2; 9 bases are shared with TRBD2. The germline gives CDR1 SEHNR, CDR2 FQNEAQ (reference sequence). The CDR3 consists of 16 residues. The V segment lost 5 bases and the J segment 3 bases; nucleotides outside the gene matches: 7. The CDR3 sequence is CASSGRLAEHTGELFF. DNA of the CDR3: TGTGCCAGCAGCGGTCGACTAGCGGAACACACCGGGGAGCTGTTTTTT.

This clone has only one observation. The gene calls are TRBV29-1 and TRBJ1-2, with TRBD1 identical over 9 bases. V shed 7 bases, J shed 2 bases, and the junction held 5 bases outside the gene matches. The germline V gene has CDR1 SQVTM and CDR2 ANQGSEA. The CDR3 covers 13 residues. Here the CDR3 DNA reads TGCAGCGCCTGGACAGGGGCGAACTATGGCTACACCTTC. Translation gives CSAWTGANYGYTF.

V is TRBV7-5 and J is TRBJ2-1; the table gives TRBD2 as D, unverified against the DNA. TRBV7-5 is given as a pseudogene. This CDR3 is 18 amino acids long. In DNA, the CDR3 is TGTGTCAGAAGCTTAGTCTCCGGAGGTAGACCCTCCTACAATGAGCAGTTCTTC. Translated: CVRSLVSGGRPSYNEQFF.

V is TRBV6-5 and J is TRBJ2-5; D gene uncertain. The V gene lost 6 bases and the J gene lost 5 bases, with 10 bases spanning the gap. Germline CDR1 reads MNHEY; CDR2 reads SVGAGI. The CDR3 runs to 12 residues. CDR3 residues: CASSIAAETQYF. The CDR3 region has the DNA TGTGCCAGCAGCATTGCCGCCGAGACCCAGTACTTC.

J is TRBJ2-3 and V is TRBV9; unclear D gene. The length of the CDR3 is 13 residues. The V gene's germline CDR1 is SGDLS and CDR2 YYNGEE. Trimming took 3 bases from V and 5 from J, leaving 10 bases between them. CDR3 nucleotides: TGTGCCAGCAGCGATATACGACTAGATACGCAGTATTTT. Its protein is CASSDIRLDTQYF.

The V gene is TRBV7-7, the J gene TRBJ2-7, with a possible D match to TRBD2 (6 bases). The CDR3 is 17 residues long. The V gene's germline CDR1 is SSHAT and CDR2 FNYEAQ (reference sequence). The CDR3 region has the DNA TGTGCTAGCCCCTTTTTTCGGCGGCGGGGAAGCTCCTACGAGCAGTACTTC. As protein: CASPFFRRRGSSYEQYF.

The rearrangement joins TRBV7-2 to TRBJ2-7, with no clear D. CDR3 length equals 13 residues. Germline V lookup: CDR1 SGHTA, CDR2 FQGNSA. V was clipped by 0 bases and J by 6 bases, with 9 bases between them. CDR3 bases: TGTGCCAGCAGCTTAGCAGGGCTCGGCGAGCAGTACTTC. Amino acids: CASSLAGLGEQYF.

The chain joins TRBV27 to TRBJ2-2, with unresolved D. CDR3 length: 15 residues. V dropped 3 bases and J dropped 2 bases, with 10 bases sitting between them. Per the germline V gene, CDR1 is MNHEY and CDR2 is SMNVEV (reference sequence). The DNA of the CDR3 is TGTGCCAGCAGTTTTGGATTCCCCAACACCGGGGAGCTGTTTTTT. Protein sequence: CASSFGFPNTGELFF.

In this sample, this clone turned up many times. This sequence joins TRBV2 and TRBJ2-3, with TRBD2 matching 8 bases. The J segment lost 2 bases and the V segment lost 4 bases, leaving 5 bases of the junction unmatched. The CDR3 is 15 residues long. From germline, CDR1 is SNHLY and CDR2 FYNNEI. CDR3 DNA: TGTGCCAGCAGTGGTGGACTAGCCACCACAGATACGCAGTATTTT. Protein: CASSGGLATTDTQYF. Full variable domain (missing parts from reference TRBV2 and TRBJ2-3): EPEVTQTPSHQVTQMGQEVILRCVPISNHLYFYWYRQILGQKVEFLVSFYNNEISEKSEIFDDQFSVERPDGSNFTLKIRSTKLEDSAMYFCASSGGLATTDTQYFGPGTRLTVL.

This clone was recorded once. V usage is TRBV7-9 and J usage is TRBJ2-3; no clear D. The germline CDR1 and CDR2 sequences are SEHNR and FQNEAQ (reference sequence). Between the trimmed V and J ends, which lost 5 bases and 0 bases, there was a span of 15 bases. The length of the CDR3 is 16 residues. The CDR3 here is CASSPPRGTSTDTQYF. CDR3 in DNA: TGTGCCAGCAGCCCACCCCGAGGAACTAGCACAGATACGCAGTATTTT. Filled out from reference TRBV7-9 and TRBJ2-3, the complete variable domain reads DTGVSQNPRHKITKRGQNVTFRCDPISEHNRLYWYRQTLGQGPEFLTYFQNEAQLEKSRLLSDRFSAERPKGSFSTLEIQRTEQGDSAMYLCASSPPRGTSTDTQYFGPGTRLTVL.

The V and J genes are TRBV5-1 and TRBJ2-2, with D perhaps matching TRBD2 (6 bases). This CDR3 has 15 residues. Per germline, CDR1 SGHRS and CDR2 YFSETQ. Trimming removed 4 bases from V and 1 base from J, with 11 bases in between. CDR3 coding DNA: TGCGCCAGCAGCCCGGGACTTCTGAACACCGGGGAGCTGTTTTTT. Translating gives CASSPGLLNTGELFF.

The chain couples TRBV2 to TRBJ1-3; D gene ambiguous. This CDR3 contains 13 residues. The V and J ends lost 9 bases and 4 bases respectively, with 13 bases between them. The germline CDR1 and CDR2 sequences are SNHLY and FYNNEI. The CDR3: CASDQVAGNTIYF. The CDR3 DNA reads TGTGCCAGTGACCAGGTGGCCGGAAACACCATATATTTT.

Note on this clone: Distinct nucleotide sequences in the sample also encode this CDR3. This chain uses TRBV30 with TRBJ1-3, with unresolved D. Germline CDR1 and CDR2: GTSNPN and SVGIG (reference sequence). V was trimmed by 5 bases and J by 1 base, leaving 12 bases between them. The CDR3 spans 14 residues. The CDR3 region is CAWSWGGSGNTIYF. Here the CDR3 DNA reads TGTGCCTGGTCCTGGGGAGGGTCTGGAAACACCATATATTTT.

This chain connects TRBV5-4 to TRBJ2-3; 10 bases are shared with TRBD1. Germline V gene lookup returns CDR1 SGHNT and CDR2 YYREEE (reference sequence). This CDR3 is built from 13 residues. Trimming took 5 bases from V and 4 from J; bases not matched to a gene: 1. CDR3 in amino acids: CASSDRGPDTQYF. CDR3 nucleotide sequence: TGTGCCAGCAGTGACAGGGGGCCAGATACGCAGTATTTT. The full variable domain, its missing parts supplied by reference TRBV5-4 and TRBJ2-3, is ETGVTQSPTHLIKTRGQQVTLRCSSQSGHNTVSWYQQALGQGPQFIFQYYREEENGRGNFPPRFSGLQFPNYSSELNVNALELDDSALYLCASSDRGPDTQYFGPGTRLTVL.

The chain uses TRBV11-2 and TRBJ2-7; the D gene could be TRBD1 or TRBD2 (5 bases each). The germline V gene has CDR1 SGHAT and CDR2 FQNNGV. CDR3 length: 16 amino acids. Trimming cost V 3 bases and J 6 bases, with 21 bases left between them. The chain's CDR3 is CASSLSGTQTFIEQYF. CDR3 DNA sequence: TGTGCCAGCAGCTTGTCCGGGACCCAAACCTTCATCGAGCAGTACTTC.

This clone was observed a single time. The chain is built from TRBV7-6 and TRBJ1-2; D possibly corresponds to TRBD1 (5 bases). The germline V and J ends were trimmed by 5 bases and 2 bases, with 9 bases remaining between them. The germline gives CDR1 SGHVS, CDR2 FNYEAQ. This CDR3 has 13 amino acids. CDR3 sequence reads: CASSRDRNYGYTF. The DNA for the CDR3 is TGTGCCAGCAGCCGGGACCGAAACTATGGCTACACCTTC.

The chain employs TRBV2 and TRBJ2-3, with 14 bases that match TRBD2. Germline CDR1 and CDR2: SNHLY and FYNNEI. This CDR3 contains 15 residues. Trimming took 8 bases from V and 5 from J; bases not matched to a gene: 6. The CDR3 here is CASGLAGGRVDTQYF. The CDR3 DNA reads as TGTGCCAGCGGACTAGCGGGGGGCCGGGTAGATACGCAGTATTTT.

This rearrangement joins TRBV10-2 to TRBJ1-5, with 7 bases aligning to TRBD1. V was pared by 4 bases and J by 2 bases, with 2 bases of the junction left unmatched. This CDR3 has 14 residues. Germline V CDR1 and CDR2: WSHSY, SAAADI. CDR3 in amino acids: CASSVGQGNQPQHF. CDR3 DNA: TGCGCCAGCAGTGTAGGACAGGGCAATCAGCCCCAGCATTTT.

This chain links TRBV5-4 with TRBJ2-7; 10 bases fit TRBD1. J gave up 3 bases and V 1 base, and 4 bases lay outside the gene matches. Germline V gives CDR1 SGHNT, CDR2 YYREEE (reference sequence). The CDR3 spans 15 residues. CDR3 DNA: TGTGCCAGCAGCTTGTCTGACAGGGGGCTCTACGAGCAGTACTTC. Protein product: CASSLSDRGLYEQYF.

This chain connects TRBV7-7 to TRBJ2-5, with TRBD2 as a possible D gene (6 bases). The CDR3 extends over 13 amino acids. Germline values: CDR1 SSHAT, CDR2 FNYEAQ (reference sequence). The germline V and J ends were trimmed by 7 bases and 5 bases, with 14 bases remaining between them. CDR3 residues: CASTGTPGETQYF. The CDR3 region has the DNA TGTGCCAGCACCGGGACTCCAGGGGAGACCCAGTACTTC.

This chain uses TRBV6-5 with TRBJ1-3; TRBD1 aligns across 9 bases. The length of the CDR3 is 15 residues. CDR1 and CDR2 (germline): MNHEY, SVGAGI. V shed 2 bases, J shed 2 bases, and the junction held 1 base outside the gene matches. As DNA, the CDR3 is TGTGCCAGCAGTTACGGGACAGGGCCTGGAAACACCATATATTTT. Its translation: CASSYGTGPGNTIYF.